Below, 3 T cell receptor beta chains from the same sample are listed, as sequenced in a study of beta chain features in type 1 diabetes. The entirety of the isolated RNA underwent reverse transcription, so expressed TCRB transcripts were sequenced. Sequenced by immunoSEQ multiplex PCR; TCRdb stores in-frame clones only, minus some. The repertoire holds about 360,000 clones, with about 12% as singletons. Sequencing input: naive CD4+ T cells from blood. Receptors originate from a young man in good health.

The chain couples TRBV19 to TRBJ2-3; D perhaps matches TRBD2 (5 bases). This CDR3 has 17 residues. Trimming took off 3 bases at V and 2 bases at J, with 18 bases between the two ends. Germline CDR1 reads LNHDA; CDR2 reads SQIVND (reference sequence). CDR3 residues: CASSMGIGLLDTDTQYF. CDR3 coding DNA: TGTGCCAGTAGTATGGGGATAGGACTCCTCGACACAGATACGCAGTATTTT.

The rearrangement uses TRBV7-3 and TRBJ2-5, with D maybe TRBD2 (6 bases). This CDR3 comprises 13 residues. Germline assignment: CDR1 SGHTA and CDR2 FQGTGA. Trimming pared 3 bases from V and 5 bases from J, leaving 10 bases between. This chain's CDR3 is CASSFDSGETQYF. In nucleotides, the CDR3 is TGTGCCAGCAGCTTCGACAGCGGGGAGACCCAGTACTTC.

This clone was seen a handful of times. The chain uses TRBV11-2 and TRBJ1-6; no definite D call. Germline CDR1 and CDR2: SGHAT and FQNNGV. The CDR3 runs to 16 residues. The germline V and J ends were trimmed by 5 bases and 9 bases, with 20 bases remaining between them. CDR3 in DNA: TGTGCCAGCAGCACCGCGCCTCCTAGGAACGGTTCACCCCTCCACTTT. Translation: CASSTAPPRNGSPLHF.